Listed below are T cell receptor beta chains from one sample, sequenced in a study of glioma-infiltrating T cells. Via MiXCR, TCRdb re-called the multiplex PCR reads, giving one row per CDR3 protein. The sample records about 400,000 distinct CDR3 sequences, 41% being singletons. The sample was glioma tissue, nonneoplastic brain tissue, or PBMCs (not recorded which). These receptors were collected from a human donor with low-grade glioma or glioblastoma, undergoing nonglioma brain surgery, or in good health (not recorded which). The CDR3 runs from the conserved cysteine through the conserved F or W. The D gene is left open where the match is weak. Size is stated for part of the rows, as once, few or many counts, or as a class when the clone is expanded.

D gene,V gene,clone size,J gene,CDR3 protein,CDR3 DNA
-,TRBV20-1,-,TRBJ1-5,CSAPRRGDYNQPQHF,TGCAGTGCTCCCCGCCGGGGGGATTACAATCAGCCCCAGCATTTT
-,TRBV27,-,TRBJ1-5,CASSLRADGNQPQHF,TGTGCCAGCAGTTTACGCGCAGACGGCAATCAGCCCCAGCATTTT
-,TRBV10-3,-,TRBJ1-1,CAISEEGLNTEAFF,TGTGCCATCAGTGAGGAGGGGTTGAACACTGAAGCTTTCTTT
TRBD1,TRBV4-3,-,TRBJ2-4,CASSQDLGQVGAKNIQYF,TGCGCCAGCAGCCAAGATCTTGGACAGGTTGGGGCCAAAAACATTCAGTACTTC
-,TRBV12-3/TRBV12-4,-,TRBJ2-7,CASSPPGGYYEQYF,TGTGCCAGCAGCCCCCCCGGGGGTTACTACGAGCAGTACTTC
-,TRBV14,once,TRBJ1-5,CASSQDSRRYTHQPRHF,TGTGCCAGCAGCCAAGATTCCCGGCGGTACACCCATCAGCCCCGGCATTTT
TRBD1,TRBV20-1,few,TRBJ1-5,CSAHTRDRGNQPQHF,TGCAGTGCACACACCCGGGACAGGGGGAACCAGCCCCAGCATTTT
-,TRBV5-4,-,TRBJ2-4,CASSLEGLADIQYF,TGTGCCAGCAGCTTGGAAGGGTTAGCAGACATTCAGTACTTC
-,TRBV20-1,many,TRBJ1-3,CSAPGGADPRGTIYF,TGCAGTGCCCCCGGAGGGGCAGATCCGCGGGGGACCATATATTTT
-,TRBV4-1,-,TRBJ1-3,CASSRTGGNTIYF,TGCGCCAGCAGCCGGACCGGTGGAAACACCATATATTTT
-,TRBV5-4,-,TRBJ2-1,CASRSAPGRASMSSYNEQFF,TGTGCCAGCAGAAGTGCCCCGGGCAGAGCATCCATGAGCTCCTACAATGAGCAGTTCTTC
-,TRBV6-1,-,TRBJ2-7,CASSQRDFRKYF,TGTGCCAGCAGCCAAAGGGACTTTCGGAAGTACTTC
-,TRBV20-1,-,TRBJ2-6,CSARSGTPSGANVLTF,TGCAGTGCTAGATCCGGGACTCCCTCTGGGGCCAACGTCCTGACTTTC
-,TRBV28,many,TRBJ2-1,CASSPYPGTRSSYNEQFF,TGTGCCAGCAGTCCTTACCCCGGGACAAGGAGCTCCTACAATGAGCAGTTCTTC
TRBD1,TRBV6-1,-,TRBJ2-7,CAISQTGKYEQYF,TGTGCCATCAGCCAGACAGGGAAGTACGAGCAGTACTTC
TRBD2,TRBV12-3/TRBV12-4,-,TRBJ2-5,CASSLEGTSGETQYF,TGTGCCAGCAGTTTAGAGGGGACTAGCGGAGAGACCCAGTACTTC
-,TRBV4-3,-,TRBJ2-5,CASSQEGQGRTQYF,TGCGCCAGCAGCCAAGAAGGCCAGGGTAGGACCCAGTACTTC
-,TRBV20-1,-,TRBJ2-7,CSASASAFYEQYF,TGCAGTGCTAGCGCGTCAGCTTTTTACGAGCAGTACTTC
-,TRBV29-1,-,TRBJ1-5,CSVAGSLSEPQHF,TGCAGCGTGGCCGGGAGCTTGTCGGAGCCCCAGCATTTT
-,TRBV20-1,few,TRBJ2-5,CSADRETQYF,TGCAGTGCGGATAGAGAAACCCAGTACTTC
-,TRBV12-3/TRBV12-4,-,TRBJ1-5,CVSSLWQDNQPQHF,TGTGTCAGCAGTTTATGGCAAGACAATCAGCCCCAGCATTTT
-,TRBV20-1,few,TRBJ2-1,CSARGGWPYNEQFF,TGCAGTGCTAGAGGGGGGTGGCCTTACAATGAGCAGTTCTTC
-,TRBV20-1,-,TRBJ2-1,CSSMPPGVDEQFF,TGCAGTTCCATGCCCCCGGGTGTCGATGAGCAGTTCTTC
TRBD2,TRBV6-2/TRBV6-3,many,TRBJ2-3,CASSYRGLAGSTDTQYF,TGTGCCAGCAGTTACCGGGGACTAGCGGGTTCCACAGATACGCAGTATTTT
-,TRBV29-1,-,TRBJ1-1,CSVRWREAFF,TGCAGCGTTCGATGGCGTGAAGCTTTCTTT
-,TRBV5-1,few,TRBJ2-7,CASSLAYRPGTYEQYF,TGCGCCAGCAGCTTGGCTTATCGTCCTGGCACCTACGAGCAGTACTTC
-,TRBV12-3/TRBV12-4,-,TRBJ1-5,CASRPGGMSRSNQPQHF,TGTGCCAGCAGGCCCGGGGGGATGAGTAGGAGCAATCAGCCCCAGCATTTT
-,TRBV28,-,TRBJ1-4,CASNTGGTANEKLFF,TGTGCCAGCAACACGGGGGGGACGGCTAATGAAAAACTGTTTTTT
-,TRBV28,many,TRBJ2-7,CASSFGVGYEQYF,TGTGCCAGCAGTTTCGGGGTTGGCTACGAGCAGTACTTC
-,TRBV18,few,TRBJ2-7,CASSPTGTGYGEQYF,TGTGCCAGCTCACCAACGGGCACAGGGTATGGGGAGCAGTACTTC
-,TRBV7-3,few,TRBJ2-1,CASSFFDGSNEQFF,TGTGCCAGCAGCTTTTTTGACGGGAGTAATGAGCAGTTCTTC
-,TRBV28,-,TRBJ2-7,CASSLELSISTATSYEQCF,TGTGCCAGCAGTTTAGAACTTTCCATCTCGACAGCTACCTCCTACGAGCAGTGCTTC
-,TRBV20-1,many,TRBJ2-7,CSAKVSAGPTGNEQYF,TGCAGTGCTAAGGTCTCGGCAGGACCGACCGGGAACGAGCAGTACTTC
-,TRBV4-2,-,TRBJ2-3,CASSAGGSEDTDTQYF,TGTGCCAGCAGCGCGGGCGGATCGGAAGACACAGATACGCAGTATTTT
TRBD1,TRBV6-9,-,TRBJ2-2,CDSGYRDRGTGELFF,TGTGACAGCGGTTACCGGGACAGGGGCACCGGGGAGCTGTTTTTT
-,TRBV15,many,TRBJ1-3,CATSVQGPRDTIYF,TGTGCCACCAGCGTCCAAGGGCCGAGAGACACCATATATTTT
TRBD1,TRBV7-2,-,TRBJ2-3,CASSLGDRGRTDTQYF,TGTGCCAGCAGCTTAGGGGACAGGGGGCGCACAGATACGCAGTATTTT
TRBD1,TRBV25-1,-,TRBJ2-3,CASSEYASGGSSPDTQYF,TGTGCCAGCAGTGAATACGCGTCAGGGGGCAGTTCGCCAGATACGCAGTATTTT
-,TRBV5-4,few,TRBJ1-2,CASSRRQAWGYTF,TGTGCCAGCAGCAGACGACAGGCCTGGGGCTACACCTTC
TRBD1,TRBV28,-,TRBJ1-3,CASSFYQTGGYSGNTIYF,TGTGCCAGCAGTTTTTACCAGACAGGGGGATACTCTGGAAACACCATATATTTT
TRBD1,TRBV7-9,-,TRBJ2-5,CASWAHRGQETQYF,TGTGCCAGCTGGGCCCACAGGGGGCAAGAGACCCAGTACTTC
-,TRBV6-2/TRBV6-3,many,TRBJ1-1,CASSSRTALNTEAFF,TGTGCCAGCAGTTCACGGACAGCGCTGAACACTGAAGCTTTCTTT
TRBD2,TRBV28,-,TRBJ2-7,CASSPIHGTSGSPGIYEQYF,TGTGCCAGCAGCCCCATTCACGGGACTAGCGGGTCCCCCGGCATCTACGAGCAGTACTTC
TRBD1,TRBV20-1,-,TRBJ2-1,CSTPGDRGYNEQFF,TGCAGTACCCCCGGTGACAGGGGCTACAATGAGCAGTTCTTC
-,TRBV6-2/TRBV6-3,-,TRBJ2-5,CASAPLGRGQETQYF,TGTGCCAGCGCCCCATTGGGTCGGGGGCAAGAGACCCAGTACTTC
-,TRBV28,many,TRBJ2-7,CASSLGPREQYF,TGTGCCAGCAGTTTAGGGCCTCGGGAGCAGTACTTC
-,TRBV18,few,TRBJ1-5,CASSSGGGLGQPQHF,TGTGCCAGCTCGTCCGGCGGGGGGCTGGGTCAGCCCCAGCATTTT